These T cell receptor beta chains were read from a single sample in a study of cytomegalovirus exposure and HLA in healthy donors. Measured with immunoSEQ multiplex PCR; TCRdb has only the in-frame clones, and not every one. The table lists 99,000 or so clones, 60% to 85% of them singletons. Sequencing used PBMCs. All receptors come from a young woman in good health and CMV-seropositive. The CDR3 runs from the conserved cysteine through the conserved F or W. D genes are given only for firm matches. Clone size is stated in some rows and not others, as once, few, many or a class when expanded.

v_gene	abundance	j_gene	d_gene	CDR3nt	CDR3aa
TRBV6-5	.	TRBJ2-2	TRBD1	TGTGCCAGCAGTAGGACAGGGAACACCGGGGAGCTGTTTTTT	CASSRTGNTGELFF
TRBV6-1	few	TRBJ1-1	.	TGTGCCAGCAAGCACGTCTCCAACACTGAAGCTTTCTTT	CASKHVSNTEAFF
TRBV5-1	.	TRBJ1-2	TRBD1	TGCGCCAGCAGCCCCGGGACAGTCCTCTATGGCTACACCTTC	CASSPGTVLYGYTF
TRBV7-3	.	TRBJ2-2	TRBD1	TGTGCCAGCGGACAGGGGACCGGGGAGCTGTTTTTT	CASGQGTGELFF
TRBV4-1	.	TRBJ2-5	.	TGCGCCAGCAGCCAAGCCCCCCGGTGGCAGGGGCAAGAGACCCAGTACTTC	CASSQAPRWQGQETQYF
TRBV30	.	TRBJ2-7	.	TGTGCCTGGAGTGTAGGGTGGGCAGGGAACTACGAGCAGTACTTC	CAWSVGWAGNYEQYF
TRBV5-4	.	TRBJ1-6	TRBD1	TGTGCCAGCAGCTTAGACAGGGTAGGCTCACCCCTCCACTTT	CASSLDRVGSPLHF
TRBV5-1	.	TRBJ2-7	.	TGCGCCAGCAGCTTGGAGCGGGCGGATACGGGCGAGCAGTACTTC	CASSLERADTGEQYF
TRBV10-3	.	TRBJ2-1	.	TGTGCCATCAGGAAGATGACTGGAAGCTCCTACAATGAGCAGTTCTTC	CAIRKMTGSSYNEQFF
TRBV2	.	TRBJ1-1	.	TGTGCCTACACCTGGACTACGAGCAACACTGAAGCTTTCTTT	CAYTWTTSNTEAFF
TRBV5-1	.	TRBJ2-2	TRBD1	TGCGCCAGCAGCAAAGGGACAGCCTCCGGGGAGCTGTTTTTT	CASSKGTASGELFF
TRBV11-2	.	TRBJ1-6	.	TGTGCCAGCAGCTCCCATTCTAATTCACCCCTCCACTTT	CASSSHSNSPLHF
TRBV7-8	.	TRBJ1-4	.	TGTGCCAGCAGCTTAGCGCGGGGGGCTTATGAAAAACTGTTTTTT	CASSLARGAYEKLFF
TRBV2	.	TRBJ1-1	.	TGTGCCAGCAGTGAAGAAGCAGGCACTGAAGCTTTCTTT	CASSEEAGTEAFF
TRBV2	.	TRBJ1-4	TRBD1	TGTGCCAGCAGGGGACAGGGTAGTGAAAAACTGTTTTTT	CASRGQGSEKLFF
TRBV5-1	.	TRBJ2-2	.	TGCGCCAGCAGCTTGGTTGTCGCGAAACCCACCGGGGAGCTGTTTTTT	CASSLVVAKPTGELFF
TRBV5-1	.	TRBJ1-1	.	TGCGCCAGCAGCCCGCGACAGGTGAACACTGAAGCTTTCTTT	CASSPRQVNTEAFF
TRBV5-1	.	TRBJ2-5	.	TGCGCCAGCAGCTTGGGACTAGGGGAGGAGACCCAGTACTTC	CASSLGLGEETQYF
TRBV7-9	.	TRBJ2-2	TRBD2	TGTGCAGCACAAACTAGCGGGAGGGCCGGGGAGCTGTTTTTT	CAAQTSGRAGELFF
TRBV25-1	few	TRBJ1-6	.	TGTGCCAGCAGGGAGACAGGCAGCTCCTATAATTCACCCCTCCACTTT	CASRETGSSYNSPLHF
TRBV12-5	.	TRBJ1-1	.	TGTGCTAGTGGTCCCCGGGAGGTGAACACTGAAGCTTTCTTT	CASGPREVNTEAFF
TRBV13	.	TRBJ1-1	TRBD1	TGTGCCAGCAGCTTAGGCCGGGACAGGTTCACTGAAGCTTTCTTT	CASSLGRDRFTEAFF
TRBV7-8	.	TRBJ2-7	TRBD2	TGTGCCAGCAGCCTATTACTAGCGGGCGAGCAGTACTTC	CASSLLLAGEQYF
TRBV7-3	.	TRBJ2-1	.	TGTGCCAGCAGCTATACGCGAGACTCCTACAATGAGCAGTTCTTC	CASSYTRDSYNEQFF
TRBV10-3	.	TRBJ1-1	TRBD1	TGTGCCGTGCGAGGACAGGAGAACACTGAAGCTTTCTTT	CAVRGQENTEAFF
TRBV11-3	.	TRBJ2-7	TRBD1	TGTGCCAGCAGCAAGACAGGGCGCTACGAGCAGTACTTC	CASSKTGRYEQYF
TRBV11-1	.	TRBJ2-2	TRBD2	TGTGCCAGCAGCCTCGGGACTAGCTCGGGGGAGCTGTTTTTT	CASSLGTSSGELFF